This T cell receptor (beta chain) derives from a study of early T cells in non-severe SARS-CoV-2 infection. Study summary: Sequenced bulk RNA came from whole blood that was unsorted, and chains were unpaired. The study's findings and limits: In VDJdb matching, anti-spike CD8 responses were favored while private and CD4 specificities went missing.

The TCR library protocol attached unique molecular identifiers to the individual cDNA molecules. One entry per CDR3 protein, called by TCRdb with MiXCR from the 5' RACE reads. The sample holds about 60,000 distinct CDR3 sequences; roughly 18% are singletons and the top ten take about 8.4%. This clonotype was detected only a few times. Its antigen is not identified. The germline gives CDR1 MNHEY, CDR2 SVGAGI. The germline V and J ends were trimmed by 3 bases and 4 bases, with 13 bases remaining between them. The CDR3 spans 14 residues. The source material was whole blood, sampled at baseline. The V call is TRBV6-5, the J call TRBJ2-7, with D tentatively TRBD1 (6 bases). The TCR was taken from an adult who was a healthcare worker with PCR-confirmed SARS-CoV-2 infection or an uninfected control (not recorded which). The DNA for the CDR3 is TGTGCCAGCAGTTATTCGGGACAAAGTTACGAGCAGTACTTC. It is translated as CASSYSGQSYEQYF.